The sequence of this T cell receptor beta chain was determined in a study of cytomegalovirus exposure and HLA in healthy donors. Background on the study: A prior study identified 120 million or so unique TCR beta sequences from about 179 million T cells.

Comment on this clone: What it binds is not known.

V shed 6 bases and J shed 3 bases, with 14 bases lying between them. Looked up from germline, CDR1 is SNHLY and CDR2 is FYNNEI. The CDR3 has 14 residues. Study findings and constraints: Reports state that TCR beta sequences accurately predicted most subjects' HLA-A and HLA-B alleles. It was shown in a later analysis that HLA-associated TCR beta chains were more clonally expanded than other, equally common chains. In an earlier analysis, productive rearrangement rates for most beta V segments clustered near 87% or 30%.

The primer mix had 60 Vbeta and 13 Jbeta primers. Sequencing used immunoSEQ multiplex PCR; TCRdb keeps in-frame clones, though not all of them. This sample lists 150,000 to 200,000 clones; its ten largest clones have roughly 1.3%. The sequencing sample was made of PBMCs. The receptor's source is a woman aged 55 to 70 in good health and CMV-seronegative. V is TRBV2 and J is TRBJ1-1; no reliable D call. CDR3 amino acids: CASSRGWEYTEAFF. For the CDR3, the DNA is TGTGCCAGCAGCCGCGGCTGGGAGTACACTGAAGCTTTCTTT.